Listed below are T cell receptor beta chains from one sample, sequenced in a study of graft-versus-host responses after intestinal transplantation. Sequencing used immunoSEQ multiplex PCR; TCRdb keeps in-frame clones, though not all of them. Of 15,000 to 20,000 clones detected, roughly 33% appear once; the ten largest clones hold approximately 2%. The specimen was alloreactive CD4+ T cells from a mixed lymphocyte reaction culture, collected before transplantation. Receptors originate from a human patient who was an organ donor for intestinal transplantation. Each CDR3 is given with its conserved first and last residue. Fields, in order: D gene, V gene, J gene, clone size, CDR3 length, CDR3 DNA, CDR3 protein. The D gene is left open where the match is weak. The size of a clone is reported for some rows only, either as once, few or many, or as a class for expanded clones.

d_gene: TRBD2
v_gene: TRBV7-9
j_gene: TRBJ2-3
abundance: NA
len: 14
CDR3nt: TGTGCCAGCAGCTTAGGTTGGGGGGGAGATACGCAGTATTTT
CDR3aa: CASSLGWGGDTQYF

d_gene: NA
v_gene: TRBV10-3
j_gene: TRBJ2-5
abundance: NA
len: 12
CDR3nt: TGTGCCATCAGTGCATACCAAGAGACCCAGTACTTC
CDR3aa: CAISAYQETQYF

d_gene: NA
v_gene: TRBV4-2
j_gene: TRBJ2-3
abundance: NA
len: 14
CDR3nt: TGTGCCAGCAGCCAAGGACGGCCGACAGATACGCAGTATTTT
CDR3aa: CASSQGRPTDTQYF

d_gene: NA
v_gene: TRBV19
j_gene: TRBJ2-2
abundance: NA
len: 15
CDR3nt: TGTGCCAGTAGTATAAGTTGGGTTAACACCGGGGAGCTGTTTTTT
CDR3aa: CASSISWVNTGELFF

d_gene: NA
v_gene: TRBV28
j_gene: TRBJ2-7
abundance: NA
len: 13
CDR3nt: TGTGCCAGCACCACCGGGGCCCTATACGAGCAGTACTTC
CDR3aa: CASTTGALYEQYF

d_gene: NA
v_gene: TRBV19
j_gene: TRBJ1-3
abundance: NA
len: 16
CDR3nt: TGTGCCAGTAGCATTTGGGCGTACAGCTCTGGAAACACCATATATTTT
CDR3aa: CASSIWAYSSGNTIYF

d_gene: NA
v_gene: TRBV19
j_gene: TRBJ2-7
abundance: NA
len: 15
CDR3nt: TGTGCCAGTAGTGCGGGATCCAGGACGCCCTACGAGCAGTACTTC
CDR3aa: CASSAGSRTPYEQYF

d_gene: TRBD2
v_gene: TRBV7-2
j_gene: TRBJ2-1
abundance: few
len: 16
CDR3nt: TGTGCCAGCAGCTTGTGGACTAGCGGGAGCTACAATGAGCAGTTCTTC
CDR3aa: CASSLWTSGSYNEQFF

d_gene: NA
v_gene: TRBV6-9
j_gene: TRBJ2-7
abundance: NA
len: 14
CDR3nt: TGTGCCAGCAGCAGCCGGGACCTCCTTAGCGAGCAGTACTTC
CDR3aa: CASSSRDLLSEQYF

d_gene: NA
v_gene: TRBV27
j_gene: TRBJ2-2
abundance: few
len: 14
CDR3nt: TGTGCCAGCAGTTCGGTATTCCATACCGGGGAGCTGTTTTTT
CDR3aa: CASSSVFHTGELFF

d_gene: NA
v_gene: TRBV30
j_gene: TRBJ1-3
abundance: NA
len: 16
CDR3nt: TGTGCCTGGAGCGGTACGGTGTCCAGAACGGGAAACACCATATATTTT
CDR3aa: CAWSGTVSRTGNTIYF

d_gene: NA
v_gene: TRBV29-1
j_gene: TRBJ2-3
abundance: NA
len: 9
CDR3nt: TGCAGCGTTGAGGATACGCAGTATTTT
CDR3aa: CSVEDTQYF

d_gene: NA
v_gene: TRBV6-5
j_gene: TRBJ1-2
abundance: few
len: 14
CDR3nt: TGTGCCAGCAGCCAACCTGGACAGATCCTAATCAGCACCTTC
CDR3aa: CASSQPGQILISTF

d_gene: NA
v_gene: TRBV9
j_gene: TRBJ1-2
abundance: medium-sized
len: 13
CDR3nt: TGTGCCAGCAGCGACAGGCTGAACTATGGCTACACCTTC
CDR3aa: CASSDRLNYGYTF

d_gene: NA
v_gene: TRBV11-2
j_gene: TRBJ2-5
abundance: NA
len: 13
CDR3nt: TGTGCCAGCAGCTTAGTGGGGGGCGAGACCCAGTACTTC
CDR3aa: CASSLVGGETQYF

d_gene: TRBD2
v_gene: TRBV11-3
j_gene: TRBJ2-2
abundance: few
len: 16
CDR3nt: TGTGCCAGCAGCTGGACTAGCGGGGGTAACACCGGGGAGCTGTTTTTT
CDR3aa: CASSWTSGGNTGELFF

d_gene: TRBD2
v_gene: TRBV5-1
j_gene: TRBJ2-1
abundance: NA
len: 16
CDR3nt: TGCGCCAGCAGCTTAACTGTGCAGCGGGAGTTCAATGAGCAGTTCTTC
CDR3aa: CASSLTVQREFNEQFF

d_gene: NA
v_gene: TRBV5-1
j_gene: TRBJ2-6
abundance: NA
len: 17
CDR3nt: TGCGCCAGCAGCTGGACGACGGACAGCTCTGGGGCCAACGTCCTGACTTTC
CDR3aa: CASSWTTDSSGANVLTF

d_gene: NA
v_gene: TRBV4-1
j_gene: TRBJ2-7
abundance: few
len: 17
CDR3nt: TGCGCCAGCAGCCAAGAATCCCCAGGTGGGGTCTTATACGAGCAGTACTTC
CDR3aa: CASSQESPGGVLYEQYF

d_gene: TRBD2
v_gene: TRBV11-2
j_gene: TRBJ2-5
abundance: NA
len: 14
CDR3nt: TGCGCCAGCAGCTCCTCGGGAGGAGCGGAGACCCAGTACTTC
CDR3aa: CASSSSGGAETQYF

d_gene: TRBD1
v_gene: TRBV25-1
j_gene: TRBJ2-2
abundance: NA
len: 17
CDR3nt: TGTGCCAGCAGTGCCCGAACCGGGACAGGGGGGACCGGGGAGCTGTTTTTT
CDR3aa: CASSARTGTGGTGELFF

d_gene: NA
v_gene: TRBV19
j_gene: TRBJ2-2
abundance: NA
len: 13
CDR3nt: TGTGCCAGTAGTATAACTCACACCGGGGAGCTGTTTTTT
CDR3aa: CASSITHTGELFF

d_gene: NA
v_gene: TRBV5-1
j_gene: TRBJ1-4
abundance: NA
len: 14
CDR3nt: TGCGCCAGCAGCTCACAGGGAACTAATGAAAAACTGTTTTTT
CDR3aa: CASSSQGTNEKLFF

d_gene: TRBD1
v_gene: TRBV7-2
j_gene: TRBJ1-1
abundance: NA
len: 13
CDR3nt: TGTGCCAGCAGCCTCCGACAGGGTGCTGAAGCTTTCTTT
CDR3aa: CASSLRQGAEAFF

d_gene: TRBD1
v_gene: TRBV25-1
j_gene: TRBJ1-4
abundance: NA
len: 15
CDR3nt: TGTGCCAGCAGCGAATCCTTAGGGGGCGGTGAAAAACTGTTTTTT
CDR3aa: CASSESLGGGEKLFF

d_gene: NA
v_gene: TRBV30
j_gene: TRBJ2-2
abundance: NA
len: 13
CDR3nt: TGTGCCTGGAGTGTCGGGGGCAGAGGGGAGCTGTTTTTT
CDR3aa: CAWSVGGRGELFF

d_gene: NA
v_gene: TRBV10-3
j_gene: TRBJ1-1
abundance: few
len: 14
CDR3nt: TGTGCCATCAGTACCCTCCCTTCAAACACTGAAGCTTTCTTT
CDR3aa: CAISTLPSNTEAFF

d_gene: NA
v_gene: TRBV9
j_gene: TRBJ2-1
abundance: NA
len: 13
CDR3nt: TGTGCCAGCAGCCCCACACTTCGGGATGAGCAGTTCTTC
CDR3aa: CASSPTLRDEQFF

d_gene: TRBD2
v_gene: TRBV27
j_gene: TRBJ2-5
abundance: few
len: 13
CDR3nt: TGTGCCAGCAGATTAGCGGGGGGCAGGACCCAGTACTTC
CDR3aa: CASRLAGGRTQYF

d_gene: TRBD1
v_gene: TRBV27
j_gene: TRBJ2-5
abundance: NA
len: 14
CDR3nt: TGTGCCAGCAGTAGACAGGGAGTAGCAGAGACCCAGTACTTC
CDR3aa: CASSRQGVAETQYF

d_gene: NA
v_gene: TRBV2
j_gene: TRBJ2-2
abundance: NA
len: 13
CDR3nt: TGTGCCAGCAGTGAAGGGCACACCGGGGAGCTGTTTTTT
CDR3aa: CASSEGHTGELFF

d_gene: NA
v_gene: TRBV6-6
j_gene: TRBJ1-1
abundance: few
len: 15
CDR3nt: TGTGCCAGCAGCAAATTAACGGGGGGCTCCACTGAAGCTTTCTTT
CDR3aa: CASSKLTGGSTEAFF

d_gene: TRBD1
v_gene: TRBV30
j_gene: TRBJ1-3
abundance: NA
len: 15
CDR3nt: TGTGCCTGGAGTGTAGGGACAGGGGCTGGAAACACCATATATTTT
CDR3aa: CAWSVGTGAGNTIYF

d_gene: TRBD2
v_gene: TRBV2
j_gene: TRBJ2-5
abundance: NA
len: 15
CDR3nt: TGTGCCAGCAGGGGGACTAGCGGTACCCAAGAGACCCAGTACTTC
CDR3aa: CASRGTSGTQETQYF

d_gene: NA
v_gene: TRBV6-6
j_gene: TRBJ1-2
abundance: NA
len: 12
CDR3nt: TGTGCCAGCAGTCCACAGGGAAGTGGCTACACCTTC
CDR3aa: CASSPQGSGYTF

d_gene: NA
v_gene: TRBV18
j_gene: TRBJ2-5
abundance: NA
len: 13
CDR3nt: TGTGCCAGCTCACCAAGGCTCGGGGAGACCCAGTACTTC
CDR3aa: CASSPRLGETQYF

d_gene: NA
v_gene: TRBV6-5
j_gene: TRBJ1-5
abundance: NA
len: 15
CDR3nt: TGTGCCAGCAGTAACATGGGGGGGGGCAATCAGCCCCAGCATTTT
CDR3aa: CASSNMGGGNQPQHF

d_gene: NA
v_gene: TRBV19
j_gene: TRBJ2-1
abundance: NA
len: 17
CDR3nt: TGTGCCAGTAGTATGTTGGGTAGCGGCCCTCTTAATTATGAGCAGTTCTTC
CDR3aa: CASSMLGSGPLNYEQFF

d_gene: TRBD2
v_gene: TRBV19
j_gene: TRBJ2-5
abundance: few
len: 16
CDR3nt: TGTGCCAGTAGTATGGGACTAGCGGGAGAAGTGGAGACCCAGTACTTC
CDR3aa: CASSMGLAGEVETQYF